Listed below are T cell receptor beta chains from one sample, sequenced in a study of immune heterogeneity within non-small cell lung tumors. TCRdb used MiXCR to reprocess the multiplex PCR reads, holding one entry per CDR3 protein. The sample records more than 9,000 distinct CDR3 sequences, just under 30% being singletons. Sequenced sample: lung tumor tissue. All receptors come from a woman aged 55-75 years with non-small cell lung cancer. Both conserved end residues are part of each CDR3. D genes are given only for firm matches. Some rows mark clone size as missing; the rest say once, few, many or name a class of expanded clone.

J gene	V gene	clone size	D gene	CDR3 DNA	CDR3 protein
TRBJ2-3	TRBV19	many	TRBD2	TGTGCCAGTAGTCTGGGACTAGCGGAGGGAAGAGATACGCAGTATTTT	CASSLGLAEGRDTQYF
TRBJ1-1	TRBV6-6	many	NA	TGTGCCAGCAGTTACTTCCAAAATGGGGCTGAAGCTTTCTTT	CASSYFQNGAEAFF
TRBJ2-1	TRBV7-9	medium-sized	TRBD2	TGTGCCAGCAGCTTAAGGCTAGCGGGAGGTTTAGCCAATGAGCAGTTCTTC	CASSLRLAGGLANEQFF
TRBJ1-1	TRBV7-9	NA	NA	TGTGCCAGCAGCTTAGGGACGTGGGGGCTCCCTGAAGCTTTCTTT	CASSLGTWGLPEAFF
TRBJ2-4	TRBV11-3	few	TRBD2	TGTGCCAGCAGCTCCCGGGGAGGGACGAAAAACATTCAGTACTTC	CASSSRGGTKNIQYF
TRBJ1-6	TRBV6-2/TRBV6-3	NA	NA	TGTGCCAGCCGAATGGAAGGGATCGGAGTTTCACCCCTCCACTTT	CASRMEGIGVSPLHF
TRBJ1-5	TRBV6-1	medium-sized	NA	TGTGCCAGCAGCGACCTCGGGAGGCGAGTACAGCCCCAGCATTTT	CASSDLGRRVQPQHF
TRBJ2-2	TRBV2	NA	TRBD1	TGTTCCAGCGGACCGGGACAGGGACGAACCGGGGAGCTGTTTTTT	CSSGPGQGRTGELFF
TRBJ1-1	TRBV30	medium-sized	NA	TGTGCCTGGACCCCCCGGGGGCTTGAAGCTTTCTTT	CAWTPRGLEAFF
TRBJ2-1	TRBV10-3	NA	TRBD1	TGTGCCATCAGTGAGCGGGACAGGCAGTCTGAGCAGTTCTTC	CAISERDRQSEQFF
TRBJ2-1	TRBV7-2	few	TRBD2	TGTGCCAGCAGCTCCGGACTAGCGGGAGTCGATATGGATGAGCAGTTCTTC	CASSSGLAGVDMDEQFF
TRBJ2-1	TRBV7-6	NA	TRBD2	TGTGCCAGCAGCTTAGCGGTGACTAGCACTGAGCAGTTCTTC	CASSLAVTSTEQFF
TRBJ2-7	TRBV20-1	medium-sized	NA	TGCAGTGTACATCACCCGTCCGGGACTTCCTCCTACGAGCAGTACTTC	CSVHHPSGTSSYEQYF
TRBJ2-1	TRBV28	NA	TRBD1	TGTGCCAGCAGCCCTCGGACAGGGGCCAATGAGCAGTTCTTC	CASSPRTGANEQFF
TRBJ2-5	TRBV2	NA	TRBD1	TGTGCCAGCAGTCAGGGACAGGAGACCCAAGAGACCCAGTACTTC	CASSQGQETQETQYF
TRBJ2-3	TRBV6-1	medium-sized	TRBD1	TGTGCCAGCAGAGGACAGGGGGAATCAGATACGCAGTATTTT	CASRGQGESDTQYF
TRBJ2-7	TRBV20-1	medium-sized	TRBD1	TGCAGTGCTAGAGATGGAACAGGGGGGTACGAGCAGTACTTC	CSARDGTGGYEQYF
TRBJ1-2	TRBV20-1	medium-sized	NA	TGCAGTGCTAGAGAGAGTGGGATCCTCATGGCCTATGGCTACACCTTC	CSARESGILMAYGYTF
TRBJ1-1	TRBV5-5	NA	NA	TGTGCCAGCAGCTTGGTGGAACACGGGAGCACTGAAGCTTTCTTT	CASSLVEHGSTEAFF
TRBJ2-1	TRBV2	many	TRBD2	TGTGCCAGCAGTTCACTCGGGACTAGCGGAAGACCTTTC	CASSSLGTSGRPF
TRBJ2-2	TRBV11-2	medium-sized	NA	TGTGCCAGCAGACTCCGACAAAACACCGGGGAGCTGTTTTTT	CASRLRQNTGELFF
TRBJ2-3	TRBV12-3/TRBV12-4	NA	NA	TGTGCCAGCAGTTCACCTCCCATAGTGGGTACGCAGTATTTT	CASSSPPIVGTQYF
TRBJ2-1	TRBV20-1	medium-sized	NA	TGCAGTGCTAGCTTATACAATGAGCAGTTCTTC	CSASLYNEQFF
TRBJ1-4	TRBV15	medium-sized	NA	TGTGCCACCAGCTCAGAACAGGGTCCTAATGAAAAACTGTTTTTT	CATSSEQGPNEKLFF
TRBJ2-3	TRBV7-3	medium-sized	NA	TGTGCCAGCAGCTACGGGACTGGATTCACAGATACGCAGTATTTT	CASSYGTGFTDTQYF
TRBJ1-5	TRBV28	many	NA	TGTGCCAGCAGCCGGGGGCGCAATCAGCCCCAGCATTTT	CASSRGRNQPQHF
TRBJ2-3	TRBV28	medium-sized	NA	TGTGCCAGCAAAGCTAGGGGTTACACAGATACGCAGTATTTT	CASKARGYTDTQYF
TRBJ2-3	TRBV19	NA	NA	TGTGCCAGTAGCCGGGAGAGTGTCACAGATACGCAGTATTTT	CASSRESVTDTQYF
TRBJ2-7	TRBV20-1	many	TRBD1	TGCAGTGCTAGAGATTCTCGGGGACAGGGGTACCACGAGCAGTACTTC	CSARDSRGQGYHEQYF
TRBJ2-3	TRBV7-2	medium-sized	NA	TGTGCCAGCAGCTTCGGAACTAGGGCTACGCAGTATTTT	CASSFGTRATQYF
TRBJ2-2	TRBV24-1	medium-sized	NA	TGTGCCACCAGTGCCCTAGGTCTAAGGGCGGGCACCGGGGAGCTGTTTTTT	CATSALGLRAGTGELFF
TRBJ1-2	TRBV10-3	medium-sized	TRBD1	TGTGCCATCAGTGCCATTCGGGACAGGGGAAGCTATGGCTACACCTTC	CAISAIRDRGSYGYTF
TRBJ2-6	TRBV20-1	few	TRBD1	TGCAGTGCTAGAGGGACAGGGCTCTCTGGGGCCAACGTCCTGACTTTC	CSARGTGLSGANVLTF
TRBJ2-1	TRBV5-1	few	TRBD2	TGCGCCAGCAGCTTCGGGACTAGCAATGAGCAGTTCTTC	CASSFGTSNEQFF
TRBJ2-7	TRBV20-1	medium-sized	TRBD2	TGCAGTGCTAGGTCGGGAGGGCCGGGGGAGCAGTACTTC	CSARSGGPGEQYF
TRBJ1-2	TRBV6-5	few	TRBD1	TGTGCCAGCTACACAGCAACAGGGGCTCGCGGCTACACCTTC	CASYTATGARGYTF
TRBJ1-5	TRBV7-8	medium-sized	NA	TGTGCCAGCAGCTTAGTAGGATATCAGCCCCAGCATTTT	CASSLVGYQPQHF
TRBJ2-1	TRBV2	NA	NA	TGTGCCAGCAGTGAAGATTCCCGGGAGCAGTTCTTC	CASSEDSREQFF
TRBJ2-2	TRBV5-1	many	TRBD2	TGCGCCAGCAGCTTCCGGGACGCGGGGGCCGGGGAGCTGTTTTTT	CASSFRDAGAGELFF
TRBJ1-1	TRBV20-1	NA	TRBD1	TGCAGTGCTAGACGACAGGGTCATGAAGCTTTCTTT	CSARRQGHEAFF
TRBJ2-2	TRBV25-1	few	NA	TGTGCCAGCAGTGAAAACGGGAACACCGGGGAGCTGTTTTTT	CASSENGNTGELFF
TRBJ2-1	TRBV20-1	NA	NA	TGCAGTGCCCCCGCCTACAATTATCAGTTCTTC	CSAPAYNYQFF
TRBJ1-2	TRBV6-5	medium-sized	NA	TGTGCCAGCAGTTACGGGAAGTCTAACTATGGCTACACCTTC	CASSYGKSNYGYTF
TRBJ2-1	TRBV5-8	few	NA	TGTGCCAGCAGCTTTTATAGGAGAACAAATGAGCAGTTCTTC	CASSFYRRTNEQFF
TRBJ2-2	TRBV5-5	few	NA	TGTGCCAGCAGGTCTCACACTTTGACGGGGAGCACCGGGGAGCTGTTTTTT	CASRSHTLTGSTGELFF
TRBJ2-3	TRBV6-2/TRBV6-3	medium-sized	NA	TGTGCCAGCAGTCTTGTTGGGGGAGTCGGCACAGATACGCAGTATTTT	CASSLVGGVGTDTQYF
TRBJ1-3	TRBV11-2	NA	NA	TGTGCCAGCAGCTCCTGGGGGGGCACCATATATTTT	CASSSWGGTIYF
TRBJ2-1	TRBV29-1	medium-sized	NA	TGCAGCGTTGAAAGTGGCCTAGGCCATCCATCTCACCCGCTATCATACAATGAGCAGTTCTTC	CSVESGLGHPSHPLSYNEQFF
TRBJ2-5	TRBV5-1	many	NA	TGCGCCAGCAGCTCCCAAGAGACCCAGTACTTC	CASSSQETQYF
TRBJ2-3	TRBV19	NA	TRBD2	TGTGCCAGTAGTATAGTGGCCAGCGGGAGGGCCCCGAACACAGATACGCAGTATTTT	CASSIVASGRAPNTDTQYF
TRBJ2-4	TRBV11-2	few	TRBD1	TGTGCCAGCAGCTCCGTTGGGACAGTGGGCATTCAGTACTTC	CASSSVGTVGIQYF
TRBJ2-1	TRBV20-1	medium-sized	TRBD2	TGCAGTGCTAGCGGGAGGGCCTCCTACAATGAGCAGTTCTTC	CSASGRASYNEQFF
TRBJ1-2	TRBV5-1	many	TRBD1	TGCGCCAGCAGCTGGGATGGACAGGGGGTTGGTGGCTACACCTTC	CASSWDGQGVGGYTF
TRBJ1-2	TRBV29-1	NA	TRBD1	TGCAGCGTAGTCAAAACAGGGGATTACACCTTC	CSVVKTGDYTF
TRBJ1-4	TRBV6-2/TRBV6-3	many	NA	TGTGCCAGCAGTTTGGGGGTCTACGTCCATGAAAAACTGTTTTTT	CASSLGVYVHEKLFF
TRBJ2-7	TRBV15	medium-sized	NA	TGTGCCACCAGCAGGGACAGATACTCCTACGAGCAGTACTTC	CATSRDRYSYEQYF
TRBJ1-1	TRBV28	many	NA	TGTGCCAGCAGTTTTGAGGGCACTGAAGCTTTCTTT	CASSFEGTEAFF
TRBJ2-3	TRBV12-3/TRBV12-4	NA	NA	TGTGCCAGCAGTCAGTCCGCCGAAGATACGCAGTATTTT	CASSQSAEDTQYF
TRBJ2-3	TRBV6-1	NA	NA	TGTGCCAGCAGTGTAGGTGGGAACACAGATACGCAGTATTTT	CASSVGGNTDTQYF